A single sample gave rise to the 9 T cell receptor beta chains below, sequenced in a study of Tregs in tolerant kidney transplant recipients. Profiled with immunoSEQ multiplex PCR; TCRdb holds only in-frame clones, not every one. The repertoire holds tens of thousands of clones, with roughly nine tenths as singletons. The sequenced sample was Tregs from blood. Receptors were obtained from a human donor in good health.

V is TRBV5-1 and J is TRBJ1-3, with a tentative D call TRBD1 (6 bases). The CDR3 sequence is 14 residues long. The V end was cut by 3 bases, the J end by 1 base, with 8 bases between. Germline assignment: CDR1 SGHRS and CDR2 YFSETQ. CDR3 region: CASSWGASGNTIYF. The DNA of the CDR3 is TGCGCCAGCAGCTGGGGGGCATCTGGAAACACCATATATTTT.

As concerns this clone: Other DNA sequences of this sample code for an identical CDR3. The genes are TRBV7-2 and TRBJ2-5; 11 nucleotides match TRBD1. The end of the DNA fits TRBJ2-7 better, so the J call may be wrong. CDR1 SGHTA and CDR2 FQGNSA come from the germline V gene. This CDR3 has 14 amino acids. CDR3 nucleotide sequence: TGTGCCAGCAGCTTTCGGACAGGGGGCCACGAGCAGTACTTC. Its translation: CASSFRTGGHEQYF.

The chain carries TRBV7-2 and TRBJ2-3; 7 positions agree with TRBD2. Trimming removed 5 bases from V and 2 bases from J; junction bases left unmatched: 10. CDR3 length: 16 amino acids. In germline, CDR1 is SGHTA, CDR2 FQGNSA. The CDR3 nucleotides are TGTGCCAGCAGCCCCCGGGGGGTCCGTCCCACAGATACGCAGTATTTT. As protein: CASSPRGVRPTDTQYF.

This chain connects TRBV7-6 to TRBJ1-1; 7 positions match TRBD1. Trimming cost V 1 base and J 1 base; bases outside gene matches: 0. Germline lookup yields CDR1 SGHVS and CDR2 FNYEAQ. The CDR3 is 14 residues long. The DNA of the CDR3 is TGTGCCAGCAGCTTAGGACAGGGGAACACTGAAGCTTTCTTT. The encoded protein is CASSLGQGNTEAFF.

This clone came up once. This chain joins TRBV5-1 and TRBJ2-1; TRBD2 is a possible D gene (5 bases). CDR1 is SGHRS, CDR2 YFSETQ, per germline. This CDR3 has 15 amino acids. With 0 bases removed from V and 6 bases from J, the gap between germline ends came to 13 bases. The CDR3 protein is CASSLDRLGVNEQFF. The CDR3, as DNA: TGCGCCAGCAGCTTGGACCGACTGGGAGTCAATGAGCAGTTCTTC.

The chain joins TRBV18 to TRBJ1-1, with D tentatively TRBD1 (5 bases). The CDR3 runs to 16 residues. Germline CDR1 KGHSH, CDR2 LQKENI. The V end lost 0 bases, the J end lost 1 base, and 12 bases lay between the germline ends. Written as DNA, the CDR3 is TGTGCCAGCTCACCACCGGGGACCGGACGGAACACTGAAGCTTTCTTT. It translates to CASSPPGTGRNTEAFF.

The gene calls are TRBV6-5 and TRBJ2-1, with D possibly TRBD2 on 6 matching bases. This CDR3 has 15 amino acids. Germline CDR1 reads MNHEY; CDR2 reads SVGAGI. V lost 1 base and J 7 bases, leaving 14 bases between the germline ends. In DNA, the CDR3 is TGTGCCAGCAGTTACTTGTCGCGGGAAGGGAATGAGCAGTTCTTC. Its protein product is CASSYLSREGNEQFF.

This clone has only one observation. The gene calls are TRBV6-1 and TRBJ2-7; 8 bases line up with TRBD1. From germline, CDR1 is MNHNS and CDR2 SASEGT. This CDR3 contains 13 residues. J lost 5 bases, V lost 6 bases, and 6 bases had no gene match. CDR3 DNA sequence: TGTGCCAGCAGGTCCACAGGGGGGAACGAGCAGTACTTC. Encoded protein: CASRSTGGNEQYF.

V gene TRBV6-1 combines with J gene TRBJ1-5; D remains ambiguous. V lost 11 bases and J 5 bases, leaving 4 bases between the germline ends. This CDR3 contains 9 residues. CDR1 is MNHNS, CDR2 SASEGT, per germline. CDR3 amino acids: CAGDQPQHF. The CDR3 bases are TGTGCCGGCGATCAGCCCCAGCATTTT.